Each of the 3 T cell receptor beta chains below was sequenced from the same sample in a study of shared clonotypes between healthy human individuals. Generated by immunoSEQ multiplex PCR, the TCRdb table keeps only in-frame clones and is missing some. The sample contains some 580,000 clones, roughly 97% of which appear only once. Input material: naive CD4+ T cells sorted from blood. Subset specified: CD45RA+ positively selected. All receptors come from a woman aged 25 to 45 in good health.

The chain is built from TRBV25-1 and TRBJ2-3; maybe TRBD2 (6 bases). The V and J ends lost 3 bases and 2 bases respectively, with 12 bases between them. This CDR3 region has 15 residues. In germline, CDR1 is MGHDK, CDR2 SYGVNS. CDR3 sequence reads: CASSEAGTLTDTQYF. The CDR3, as DNA: TGTGCCAGCAGTGAGGCGGGAACCCTCACAGATACGCAGTATTTT.

This clone was counted only a few times. The chain links TRBV19 to TRBJ1-4; TRBD1 might be the D (5 bases). Germline assignment: CDR1 LNHDA and CDR2 SQIVND (reference sequence). With 6 bases removed from V and 4 bases from J, the gap between germline ends came to 12 bases. The CDR3 consists of 14 residues. The CDR3 spells CASSRAFINEKLFF. The DNA of the CDR3 is TGTGCCAGTAGCAGGGCCTTCATTAATGAAAAACTGTTTTTT.

V and J are TRBV20-1 and TRBJ2-5; D uncertain. V lost 3 bases and J 5 bases, leaving 7 bases between the germline ends. The germline CDR1 and CDR2 sequences are DFQATT and SNEGSKA (reference sequence). CDR3 length: 11 residues. CDR3: CSASNGETQYF. The CDR3 DNA is TGCAGTGCTAGTAACGGTGAGACCCAGTACTTC.